Detailed here is one T cell receptor (beta chain). The antigen remains undetermined. Sequencing was performed with immunoSEQ multiplex PCR; in TCRdb, only in-frame clones are kept and a portion is missing. The sample carries roughly 2.1 million clones, approximately 94% recorded once. This entry is derived from a study of shared clonotypes between healthy human individuals. Germline V CDR1 and CDR2: SGHTS, YDEGEE. With 3 bases removed from V and 0 bases from J, the gap between germline ends came to 9 bases. This CDR3 region has 14 residues. Only CD45RO-negative cells positively selected for CCR7 counted as naive CD8 cells, so terminally differentiated effector memory CD45RA+ cells were excluded. Points from the study as a whole: Clonotypes not shared had lower generation probabilities than those common to all four donors. Generally, naive subsets (rather than memory subsets) showed larger estimated richness.

The clonotype comes from a man between 18 and 35 years old in good health. Some clones in this sample may be carry-over from other donors' samples. The chain is built from TRBV5-8 and TRBJ1-1; no definite D call. The source material was naive CD8+ T cells from PBMCs. CDR3 protein: CASSSRRVNTEAFF. In nucleotides, the CDR3 is TGTGCCAGCAGCTCAAGGAGAGTGAACACTGAAGCTTTCTTT.